Below are 6 T cell receptor beta chains sequenced from a single sample in a study of shared clonotypes between healthy human individuals. TCRdb's table, derived via immunoSEQ multiplex PCR, lists solely in-frame clones and lacks some. This table holds fewer than 700,000 clones, around 81% found once. Material for sequencing was PBMCs. These TCRs come from a woman aged 40 to 50 in good health. Some clones in this sample may be carry-over from other donors' samples.

The gene calls are TRBV6-1 and TRBJ2-3; TRBD2 is a possible D gene (5 bases). The CDR3 is 13 amino acids. Germline CDR1 is MNHNS and CDR2 is SASEGT. V was shortened by 2 bases and J by 9 bases, with 12 bases between the two germline ends. The CDR3 loop is CASSEPPTGTQYF. In nucleotides, the CDR3 is TGTGCCAGCAGTGAACCCCCCACGGGGACGCAGTATTTT.

The rearrangement joins TRBV11-2 to TRBJ2-3; TRBD2 agrees at 8 bases. The CDR3 has 15 amino acids. Trimming at V came to 3 bases and at J to 2 bases, leaving 4 bases not matched to a gene. Germline CDR1 is SGHAT and CDR2 is FQNNGV. CDR3 in amino acids: CASSFNGLATDTQYF. CDR3 nucleotide sequence: TGTGCCAGCAGCTTCAACGGACTAGCCACAGATACGCAGTATTTT.

This clone was counted between two and nine times. The CDR3 nucleotides read TGTGCCAGCAGTGTCTGGGGCGGGAGAGGCAATGAGCAGTTCTTC. This encodes CASSVWGGRGNEQFF. The chain combines TRBV28 with TRBJ2-1, with 7 positions matching TRBD2. Germline V lookup: CDR1 MDHEN, CDR2 SYDVKM. The J segment lost 6 bases and the V segment lost 5 bases, leaving 10 bases of the junction unmatched. This CDR3 has 15 amino acids.

For the CDR3, the DNA is TGTGCCAGCAGTTATGAAGAGCCAAGCTCTGGAAACACCATATATTTT. It specifies CASSYEEPSSGNTIYF. V is TRBV6-6 and J is TRBJ1-3; D is uncertain. The germline V and J ends were trimmed by 3 bases and 0 bases, with 12 bases remaining between them. The CDR3 runs 16 residues. Germline V gene sequence: CDR1 MNHNY, CDR2 SVGAGI (reference sequence).

This clone was found many times. This chain connects TRBV29-1 to TRBJ1-2; D is uncertain. Trimming left V 4 bases short and J 0 bases short, with 6 bases between. Germline values: CDR1 SQVTM, CDR2 ANQGSEA. CDR3 length equals 12 residues. The CDR3 region is CSVVEANYGYTF. In DNA form, the CDR3 reads TGCAGCGTTGTGGAAGCTAACTATGGCTACACCTTC.

In regard to this clone: Additional DNA sequences in this sample encode the identical CDR3. The V and J genes are TRBV27 and TRBJ1-1; 7 bases fit TRBD1. The CDR3 totals 14 residues. Germline CDR1 and CDR2: MNHEY and SMNVEV (reference sequence). After removal of 3 bases from V and 0 bases from J, the junction contained 1 base not matched to a gene. CDR3 nucleotides: TGTGCCAGCAGTTTGACAGGGCTGAACACTGAAGCTTTCTTT. This translates into CASSLTGLNTEAFF.